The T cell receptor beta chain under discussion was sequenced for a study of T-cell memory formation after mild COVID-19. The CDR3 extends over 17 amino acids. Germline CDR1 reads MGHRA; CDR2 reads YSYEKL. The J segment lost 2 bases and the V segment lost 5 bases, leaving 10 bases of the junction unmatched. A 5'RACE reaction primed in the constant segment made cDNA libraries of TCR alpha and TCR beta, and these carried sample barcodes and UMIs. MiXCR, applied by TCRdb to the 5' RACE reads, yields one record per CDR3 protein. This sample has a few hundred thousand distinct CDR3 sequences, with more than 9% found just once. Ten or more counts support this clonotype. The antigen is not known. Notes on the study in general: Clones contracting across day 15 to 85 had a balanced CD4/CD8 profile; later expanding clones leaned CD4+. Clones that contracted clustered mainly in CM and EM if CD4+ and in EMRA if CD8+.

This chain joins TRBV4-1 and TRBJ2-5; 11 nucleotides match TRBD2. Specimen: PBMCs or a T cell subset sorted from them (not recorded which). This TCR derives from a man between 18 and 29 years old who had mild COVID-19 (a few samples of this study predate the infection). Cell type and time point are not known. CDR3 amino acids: CASSKRLAGNFQETQYF. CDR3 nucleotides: TGCGCCAGCAGCAAAAGACTAGCGGGGAATTTTCAAGAGACCCAGTACTTC.